The 9 T cell receptor beta chains below were found in one sample sequenced in a study of OX40 agonist ivuxolimab in advanced cancers. TCRdb keeps only in-frame clones here, not all; method: immunoSEQ multiplex PCR. The sample shows 80,000 to 130,000 clones, approximately 90% of them seen only once. Source: CD4+ or CD8+ T cells sorted from blood, taken in a trial of the OX40 agonist ivuxolimab. The receptor source for this set is an adult with an advanced solid tumor such as melanoma, head and neck, liver or kidney cancer.

The rearrangement links TRBV27 to TRBJ2-7, with D perhaps matching TRBD1 (6 bases). Trimming shortened V by 3 bases and J by 6 bases, and 12 bases separated the two germline ends. The CDR3 loop spans 13 amino acids. CDR1 and CDR2 from the germline V gene are MNHEY and SMNVEV (reference sequence). The CDR3 region has the DNA TGTGCCAGCAGTTTCACAGGGCTGGGCGAGCAGTACTTC. This sequence encodes CASSFTGLGEQYF.

The chain links TRBV2 to TRBJ1-5; tentatively, D is TRBD1 (5 bases). The V gene's germline CDR1 is SNHLY and CDR2 FYNNEI. This CDR3 is 16 amino acids long. The V end lost 0 bases, the J end lost 4 bases, and 13 bases lay between the germline ends. The CDR3 DNA reads as TGTGCCAGCAGTGAAGCGCTTCGACAGAAGAATCAGCCCCAGCATTTT. It codes for CASSEALRQKNQPQHF. The full variable domain, with the rest looked up from reference TRBV2 and TRBJ1-5, is EPEVTQTPSHQVTQMGQEVILRCVPISNHLYFYWYRQILGQKVEFLVSFYNNEISEKSEIFDDQFSVERPDGSNFTLKIRSTKLEDSAMYFCASSEALRQKNQPQHFGDGTRLSIL.

The rearrangement uses TRBV5-1 and TRBJ2-5; tentative D call: TRBD1 (6 bases). Germline V gene data show CDR1 as SGHRS and CDR2 as YFSETQ. The CDR3 is 13 residues long. Trimming stripped 3 bases from V and 7 bases from J, with 13 bases between. CDR3 protein: CASSSGQRGTQYF. The CDR3 nucleotides read TGCGCCAGCAGCTCAGGACAGAGAGGGACCCAGTACTTC.

The CDR3 DNA follows: TGTGCCAGTAGTCCTAGGACAGGGACCACCGGGGAGCTGTTTTTT. Residues: CASSPRTGTTGELFF. The chain employs TRBV19 and TRBJ2-2, with 8 bases aligning to TRBD1. The CDR3 contains 15 residues. Germline assignment: CDR1 LNHDA and CDR2 SQIVND (reference sequence). After removal of 5 bases from V and 4 bases from J, the junction contained 6 bases not matched to a gene. The full variable domain, its missing parts supplied by reference TRBV19 and TRBJ2-2, is DGGITQSPKYLFRKEGQNVTLSCEQNLNHDAMYWYRQDPGQGLRLIYYSQIVNDFQKGDIAEGYSVSREKKESFPLTVTSAQKNPTAFYLCASSPRTGTTGELFFGEGSRLTVL.

This rearrangement joins TRBV25-1 to TRBJ2-1; D is ambiguous. Trimming stripped 7 bases from V and 10 bases from J, with 11 bases between. There are 11 residues in the CDR3. Germline loops: CDR1 MGHDK, CDR2 SYGVNS. Here the CDR3 reads CASTRNGEQFF. The CDR3 DNA follows: TGTGCCAGCACGAGAAACGGGGAGCAGTTCTTC.

The V call is TRBV9, the J call TRBJ2-1; 10 bases are a match to TRBD1. There are 15 residues in the CDR3. With 4 bases clipped from V and 6 bases from J, the junction kept 7 bases outside the gene matches. Germline V gene lookup returns CDR1 SGDLS and CDR2 YYNGEE. CDR3: CASSLGQGGLNEQFF. CDR3 in DNA: TGTGCCAGCAGCTTAGGACAGGGGGGACTCAATGAGCAGTTCTTC. Full variable domain (outside the CDR3, taken from reference TRBV9 and TRBJ2-1): DSGVTQTPKHLITATGQRVTLRCSPRSGDLSVYWYQQSLDQGLQFLIQYYNGEERAKGNILERFSAQQFPDLHSELNLSSLELGDSALYFCASSLGQGGLNEQFFGPGTRLTVL.

The rearrangement links TRBV28 to TRBJ2-4; D is ambiguous. Per the germline V gene, CDR1 is MDHEN and CDR2 is SYDVKM. The CDR3 is 14 residues long. The germline V and J ends were trimmed by 4 bases and 5 bases, with 12 bases remaining between them. The CDR3 DNA reads TGTGCCAGCAGTTCCCACTCCACAGAAAACATTCAGTACTTC. This translates into CASSSHSTENIQYF.

The chain recombines TRBV7-2 with TRBJ2-5; D tentatively reads TRBD1 or TRBD2 (6 bases each). The CDR3 consists of 14 residues. V gave up 8 bases and J gave up 4 bases, with 17 bases separating them. From germline, CDR1 is SGHTA and CDR2 FQGNSA. The CDR3, as DNA: TGTGCCAGCGCGGAACAGGGAGGTGGAGAGACCCAGTACTTC. This sequence encodes CASAEQGGGETQYF. The variable domain in full, with the rest retrieved from reference TRBV7-2 and TRBJ2-5, is GAGVSQSPSNKVTEKGKDVELRCDPISGHTALYWYRQSLGQGLEFLIYFQGNSAPDKSGLPSDRFSAERTGGSVSTLTIQRTQQEDSAVYLCASAEQGGGETQYFGPGTRLLVL.

The chain joins TRBV5-1 to TRBJ2-5; 7 bases are shared with TRBD2. The CDR3 is 16 residues long. V lost 4 bases, J lost 2 bases, and 11 bases stayed unmatched. Germline CDR1 is SGHRS and CDR2 is YFSETQ. The CDR3 reads CASSPGSSGAQETQYF. In DNA form, the CDR3 reads TGCGCCAGCAGCCCTGGTTCTAGCGGCGCACAAGAGACCCAGTACTTC.